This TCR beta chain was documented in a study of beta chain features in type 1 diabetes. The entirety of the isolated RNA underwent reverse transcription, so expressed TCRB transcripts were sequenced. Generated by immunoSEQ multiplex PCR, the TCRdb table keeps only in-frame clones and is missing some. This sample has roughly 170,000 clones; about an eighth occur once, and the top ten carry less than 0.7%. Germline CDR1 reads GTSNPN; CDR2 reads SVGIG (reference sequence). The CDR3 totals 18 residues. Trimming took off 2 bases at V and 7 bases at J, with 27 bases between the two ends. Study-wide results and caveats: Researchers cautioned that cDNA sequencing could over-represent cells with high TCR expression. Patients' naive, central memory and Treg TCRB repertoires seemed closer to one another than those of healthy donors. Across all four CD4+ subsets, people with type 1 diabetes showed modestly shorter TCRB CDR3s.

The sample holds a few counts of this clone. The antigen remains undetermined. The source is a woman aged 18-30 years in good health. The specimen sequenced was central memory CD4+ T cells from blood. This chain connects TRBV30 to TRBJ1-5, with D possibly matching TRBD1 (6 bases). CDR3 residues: CAWSYKLQGKGVLQPQHF. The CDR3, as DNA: TGTGCCTGGAGTTATAAGCTACAGGGTAAAGGGGTATTGCAGCCCCAGCATTTT.